This passage covers 20 T cell receptor beta chains from one sample sequenced in a study of T cell responses to AZD1222 COVID-19 vaccine. Using immunoSEQ multiplex PCR, the repertoire was profiled, and TCRdb retains in-frame clones only, with some absent. The data show under 150,000 clones, with roughly 90% seen just once and around 1.1% held by the top ten. Source: peripheral blood, taken 28 days after the second AZD1222 dose. The receptors stem from an adult who received the AZD1222 COVID-19 vaccine.

J is TRBJ2-5 and V is TRBV5-1; TRBD2 agrees at 11 bases. After removal of 1 base from V and 3 bases from J, the junction contained 11 bases not matched to a gene. This CDR3 region has 18 residues. From germline, CDR1 is SGHRS and CDR2 YFSETQ. CDR3 sequence (DNA): TGCGCCAGCAGCTTGACAGGGGCCCTGGGACTAGCGGAAGAGACCCAGTACTTC. This translates into CASSLTGALGLAEETQYF.

The rearrangement uses TRBV9 and TRBJ1-3, with D maybe TRBD1 (5 bases). Trimming took off 3 bases at V and 3 bases at J, with 13 bases between the two ends. In germline, CDR1 is SGDLS, CDR2 YYNGEE. This CDR3 spans 15 amino acids. CDR3 coding DNA: TGTGCCAGCAGCGCCTCGGCAGGGTTTGGAAACACCATATATTTT. Encoded protein: CASSASAGFGNTIYF.

J is TRBJ1-6 and V is TRBV24-1; no reliable D call. From germline, CDR1 is KGHDR and CDR2 SFDVKD. Trimming took 0 bases from V and 5 from J, leaving 16 bases between them. The CDR3 covers 18 residues. The CDR3 DNA reads as TGTGCCACCAGTGATTTGGAAGGGTCACAGCGAAATAATTCACCCCTCCACTTT. Translating it yields CATSDLEGSQRNNSPLHF.

The chain links TRBV24-1 to TRBJ2-3; either TRBD1 or TRBD2 may fit D (5 bases each). Trimming pared 5 bases from V and 4 bases from J, leaving 12 bases between. The CDR3 spans 14 residues. Germline CDR1 and CDR2: KGHDR and SFDVKD. The CDR3 DNA follows: TGTGCCACCAGTGGATTCCTGGGGGCAGATACGCAGTATTTT. It codes for CATSGFLGADTQYF.

This clone turned up a few times. The V call is TRBV7-8, the J call TRBJ1-5; D is uncertain. V dropped 1 base and J dropped 2 bases, with 12 bases sitting between them. The CDR3 covers 16 residues. Germline-derived CDR1 and CDR2 are SGHVS and FQNEAQ. CDR3 region: CASSLVAGWGNQPQHF. CDR3 coding DNA: TGTGCCAGCAGCTTAGTCGCAGGTTGGGGCAATCAGCCCCAGCATTTT.

The chain is built from TRBV7-3 and TRBJ2-1; D call uncertain. Per the germline V gene, CDR1 is SGHTA and CDR2 is FQGTGA. The V and J ends lost 1 base and 8 bases respectively, with 12 bases between them. There are 14 residues in the CDR3. The CDR3 sequence: CASSLNLGLDEQFF. The CDR3 DNA sequence: TGTGCCAGCAGCTTAAACCTAGGGTTAGATGAGCAGTTCTTC.

This clone was found once. The chain is built from TRBV14 and TRBJ1-4; D is undetermined. The CDR3 contains 13 residues. V dropped 1 base and J dropped 6 bases, with 6 bases sitting between them. Looked up from germline, CDR1 is SGHDN and CDR2 is FVKESK. The CDR3 region has the DNA TGTGCCAGCAGCCAAGTCTCAGATGAAAAACTGTTTTTT. Translated, it gives CASSQVSDEKLFF.

This clone was recorded a few times. This sequence joins TRBV6-2 or TRBV6-3 and TRBJ2-1; D gene unclear. V was trimmed by 2 bases and J by 0 bases, leaving 11 bases between them. From germline, CDR1 is MNHEY and CDR2 SVGEGT. The CDR3 contains 16 residues. The CDR3 coding sequence is TGTGCCAGCAGTTACGTCGGTCTATTCTCCTACAATGAGCAGTTCTTC. Amino acid sequence: CASSYVGLFSYNEQFF.

This chain connects TRBV7-8 to TRBJ2-3, with 7 bases fitting TRBD1. The V segment lost 5 bases and the J segment 2 bases; nucleotides outside the gene matches: 10. CDR1 SGHVS and CDR2 FQNEAQ come from the germline V gene. This CDR3 spans 16 amino acids. The CDR3 reads CASSQWDRGNTDTQYF. The DNA for the CDR3 is TGTGCCAGCAGCCAGTGGGACAGAGGGAACACAGATACGCAGTATTTT.

This rearrangement joins TRBV7-3 to TRBJ2-3, with 8 bases fitting TRBD2. The CDR3 is 12 amino acids. Per germline, CDR1 SGHTA and CDR2 FQGTGA. The trim removed 5 bases at V and 10 bases at J, leaving 5 bases unmatched. As DNA, the CDR3 is TGTGCCAGCAGCCCTGCGGGGGGAGCGCAGTATTTT. It yields the protein CASSPAGGAQYF.

The rearrangement links TRBV24-1 to TRBJ1-3; a weak D match, TRBD1 (5 bases). There are 14 residues in the CDR3. From germline, CDR1 is KGHDR and CDR2 SFDVKD. V was pared by 8 bases and J by 0 bases, with 10 bases between. CDR3 in amino acids: CATNPGASGNTIYF. CDR3 DNA sequence: TGTGCCACCAACCCCGGGGCCTCTGGAAACACCATATATTTT.

The rearrangement links TRBV6-2 or TRBV6-3 to TRBJ2-1; TRBD2 agrees at 13 bases. This CDR3 contains 15 residues. With 5 bases clipped from V and 7 bases from J, the junction kept 5 bases outside the gene matches. In germline, CDR1 is MNHEY, CDR2 SVGEGT. The CDR3 nucleotides read TGTGCCAGCAGTACTAGCGGGAGGGGTTGGAATGAGCAGTTCTTC. Translated: CASSTSGRGWNEQFF.

The rearrangement links TRBV3-1 (or the pseudogene TRBV3-2) to TRBJ1-4; the D is unclear. The CDR3 is 15 amino acids. Germline CDR1 reads LGHDT; CDR2 reads YNNKEL (reference sequence). V was clipped by 1 base and J by 10 bases, with 16 bases between them. CDR3 loop: CASSQVYGKSGKLFF. The CDR3 DNA follows: TGTGCCAGCAGCCAAGTATATGGGAAATCCGGAAAACTGTTTTTT.

J is TRBJ2-1 and V is TRBV7-9; D is perhaps TRBD1 (5 bases). Germline CDR1 and CDR2: SEHNR and FQNEAQ (reference sequence). V was cut by 1 base and J by 6 bases, with 13 bases left in between. The CDR3 length is 15 residues. The CDR3 region has the DNA TGTGCCAGCAGCTTAGTCCCCTTAGGGGTCAATGAGCAGTTCTTC. Translating it yields CASSLVPLGVNEQFF.

The genes are TRBV30 and TRBJ2-5, with D possibly TRBD1 on 6 matching bases. CDR1 is GTSNPN and CDR2 is SVGIG in the germline V gene (reference sequence). The ends were cut back, 3 bases at V and 2 bases at J, with 10 bases in the middle. This CDR3 spans 13 amino acids. In DNA, the CDR3 is TGTGCCTGGAGCGCAGGGGTTCAAGAGACCCAGTACTTC. Amino acid sequence: CAWSAGVQETQYF.

The J gene is TRBJ2-3, the V gene TRBV5-1; maybe TRBD1 (6 bases). The CDR3 is 14 residues long. V was clipped by 0 bases and J by 4 bases, with 9 bases between them. The germline CDR1 and CDR2 sequences are SGHRS and YFSETQ. As DNA, the CDR3 is TGCGCCAGCAGCTTGGGGACAGTCGCAGATACGCAGTATTTT. This translates into CASSLGTVADTQYF. Full variable domain (missing parts from reference TRBV5-1 and TRBJ2-3): KAGVTQTPRYLIKTRGQQVTLSCSPISGHRSVSWYQQTPGQGLQFLFEYFSETQRNKGNFPGRFSGRQFSNSRSEMNVSTLELGDSALYLCASSLGTVADTQYFGPGTRLTVL.

The chain carries TRBV5-6 and TRBJ2-1; 14 positions agree with TRBD2. Per germline, CDR1 SGHDT and CDR2 YYEEEE. The CDR3 consists of 16 residues. Losses at the gene ends were 4 bases for V and 6 bases for J; bases not matched to a gene: 6. CDR3 loop: CASSLGTSGSSNEQFF. Written as DNA, the CDR3 is TGTGCCAGCAGCCTCGGGACTAGCGGGAGTAGCAATGAGCAGTTCTTC.

The chain links TRBV7-8 to TRBJ1-5; maybe TRBD1 (5 bases). This CDR3 is built from 14 residues. V was pared by 3 bases and J by 6 bases, with 12 bases between. The germline V gene has CDR1 SGHVS and CDR2 FQNEAQ. Written as DNA, the CDR3 is TGTGCCAGCAGCTTCAGGGACTATGGTCAGCCCCAGCATTTT. As protein: CASSFRDYGQPQHF.

The rearrangement uses TRBV6-5 and TRBJ1-6; no clear D. The CDR3 totals 15 residues. Germline loops: CDR1 MNHEY, CDR2 SVGAGI. V shed 6 bases and J shed 5 bases, with 14 bases lying between them. This CDR3 reads CASRTGEKDNSPLHF. The DNA of the CDR3 is TGTGCCAGCAGGACTGGGGAGAAGGATAATTCACCCCTCCACTTT.

This chain links TRBV2 with TRBJ2-1, with 8 bases lining up with TRBD1. Trimming took 1 base from V and 2 from J; bases not matched to a gene: 1. This CDR3 comprises 15 residues. Germline lookup yields CDR1 SNHLY and CDR2 FYNNEI. CDR3 in amino acids: CASSEGQGTYNEQFF. CDR3 sequence (DNA): TGTGCCAGCAGTGAAGGACAGGGGACCTACAATGAGCAGTTCTTC.